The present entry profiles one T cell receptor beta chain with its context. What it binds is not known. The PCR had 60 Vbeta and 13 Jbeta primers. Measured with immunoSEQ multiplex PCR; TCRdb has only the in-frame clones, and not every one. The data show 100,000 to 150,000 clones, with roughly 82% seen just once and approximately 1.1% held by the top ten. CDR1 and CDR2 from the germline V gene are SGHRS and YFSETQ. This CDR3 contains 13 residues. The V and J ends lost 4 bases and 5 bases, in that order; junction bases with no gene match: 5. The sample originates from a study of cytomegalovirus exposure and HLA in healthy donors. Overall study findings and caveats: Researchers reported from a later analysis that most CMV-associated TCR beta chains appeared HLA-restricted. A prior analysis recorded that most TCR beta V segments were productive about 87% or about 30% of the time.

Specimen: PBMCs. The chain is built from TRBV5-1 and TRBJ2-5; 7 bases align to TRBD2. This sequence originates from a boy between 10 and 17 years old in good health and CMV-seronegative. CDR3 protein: CASSAGTTETQYF. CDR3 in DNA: TGCGCCAGCAGCGCCGGGACTACCGAGACCCAGTACTTC.